The present entry profiles one T cell receptor beta chain with its context. Produced via immunoSEQ multiplex PCR; TCRdb's table is partial and in-frame only. The repertoire consists of 2 million to 3 million clones, with approximately 93% occurring once and the leading ten covering roughly 0.36%. The germline gives CDR1 KGHSH, CDR2 LQKENI. Trimming stripped 1 base from V and 1 base from J, with 11 bases between. This CDR3 contains 16 residues. The source of the sample is a study of shared clonotypes between healthy human individuals. The chain joins TRBV18 to TRBJ2-4; D tentatively reads TRBD1 or TRBD2 (5 bases each). The sequence was collected from a man younger than 30 in good health. Some clones in this sample may be carry-over from other donors' samples. Specimen: naive CD4+ T cells from PBMCs. The subset here: CD45RA+ positively selected. The CDR3 here is CASSPLLGVAKNIQYF. The CDR3 DNA is TGTGCCAGCTCACCACTTTTGGGGGTCGCCAAAAACATTCAGTACTTC.